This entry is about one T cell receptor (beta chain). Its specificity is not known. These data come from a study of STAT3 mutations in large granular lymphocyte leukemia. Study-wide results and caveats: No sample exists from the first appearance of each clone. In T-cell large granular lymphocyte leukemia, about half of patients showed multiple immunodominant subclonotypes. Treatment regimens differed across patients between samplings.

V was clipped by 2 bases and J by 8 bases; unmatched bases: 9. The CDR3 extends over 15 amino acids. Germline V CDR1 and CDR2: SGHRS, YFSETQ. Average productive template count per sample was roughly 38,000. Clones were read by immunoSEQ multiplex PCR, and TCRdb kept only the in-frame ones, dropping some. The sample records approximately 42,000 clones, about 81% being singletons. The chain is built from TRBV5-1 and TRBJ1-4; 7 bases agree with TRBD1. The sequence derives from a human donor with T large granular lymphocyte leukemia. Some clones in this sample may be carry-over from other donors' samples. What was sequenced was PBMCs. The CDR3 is CASSLSGQLGEKLFF. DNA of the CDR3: TGCGCCAGCAGCTTATCGGGACAGTTGGGAGAAAAACTGTTTTTT. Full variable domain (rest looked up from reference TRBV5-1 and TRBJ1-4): KAGVTQTPRYLIKTRGQQVTLSCSPISGHRSVSWYQQTPGQGLQFLFEYFSETQRNKGNFPGRFSGRQFSNSRSEMNVSTLELGDSALYLCASSLSGQLGEKLFFGSGTQLSVL.